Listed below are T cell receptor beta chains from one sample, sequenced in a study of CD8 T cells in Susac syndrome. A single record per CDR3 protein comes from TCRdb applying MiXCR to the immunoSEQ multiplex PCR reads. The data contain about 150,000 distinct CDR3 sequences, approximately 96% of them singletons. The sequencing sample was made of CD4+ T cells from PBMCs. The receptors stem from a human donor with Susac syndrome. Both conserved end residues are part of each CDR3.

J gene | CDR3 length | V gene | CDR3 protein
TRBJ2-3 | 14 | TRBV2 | CASSEEVAKDTQYF
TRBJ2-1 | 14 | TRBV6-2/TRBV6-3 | CASSLSHSYNEQFF
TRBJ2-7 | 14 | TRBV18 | CASSLQTSSYEQYF
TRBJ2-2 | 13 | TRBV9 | CASSVDGGGELFF
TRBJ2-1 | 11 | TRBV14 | CASEGRNEQFF
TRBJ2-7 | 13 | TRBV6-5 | CACKGTGGHEQYF
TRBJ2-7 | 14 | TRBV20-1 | CSASPGQVAYEQYF
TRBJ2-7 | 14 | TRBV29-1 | CSVSWGQGAYEQYF
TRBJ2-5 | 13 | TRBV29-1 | CSVLAAGGETQYF
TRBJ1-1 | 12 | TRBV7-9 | CASSLALGRAFF
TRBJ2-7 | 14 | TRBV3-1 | CASSHRTERGEQYF
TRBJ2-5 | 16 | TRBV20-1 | CSARALGTSVGETQYF
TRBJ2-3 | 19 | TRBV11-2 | CASSFNWARGGTSADTQYF
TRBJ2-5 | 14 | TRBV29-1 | CSVENGGERETQYF
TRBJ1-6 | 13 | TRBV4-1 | CASSQRDLTPLHF
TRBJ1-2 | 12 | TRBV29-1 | CSVVAGDYGYTF
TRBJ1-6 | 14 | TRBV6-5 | CASSRGRDNSPLHF
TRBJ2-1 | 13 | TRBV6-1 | CASSDPAVNEQFF
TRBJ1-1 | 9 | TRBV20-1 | CSAGLEAFF
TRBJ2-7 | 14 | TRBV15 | CATSTVWGSYEQYF
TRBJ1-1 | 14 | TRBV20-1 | CSARPSGKRAEAFF
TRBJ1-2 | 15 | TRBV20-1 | CSATLTGGENYGYTF
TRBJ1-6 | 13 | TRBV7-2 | CASSLKGNSPLHF
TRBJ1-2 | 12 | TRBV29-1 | CSVGTGGNGYTF
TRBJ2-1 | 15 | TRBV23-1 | CASSQPGRGRDEQFF
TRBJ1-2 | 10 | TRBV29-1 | CSVEGQRYTF
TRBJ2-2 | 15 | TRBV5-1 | CASSTSGGRTGELFF
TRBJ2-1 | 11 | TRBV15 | CATSATIGQFF
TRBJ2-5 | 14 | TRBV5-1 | CASSSDGLQETQYF
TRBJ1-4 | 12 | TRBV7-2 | CASSQGREKLFF
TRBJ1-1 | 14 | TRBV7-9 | CASSDDRGHIGAFF
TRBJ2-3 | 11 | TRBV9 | CASSDGDTQYF
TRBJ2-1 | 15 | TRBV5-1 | CASRRNTGTYNEQFF
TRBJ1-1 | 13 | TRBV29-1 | CSVRGQANTEAFF
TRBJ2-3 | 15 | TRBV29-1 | CSVDRTGTRTDTQYF
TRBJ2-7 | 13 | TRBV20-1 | CSASPGPSYEQYF
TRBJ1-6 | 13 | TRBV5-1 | CASGRDSNSPLHF
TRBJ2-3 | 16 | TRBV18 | CASSPRQGMGTDTQYF
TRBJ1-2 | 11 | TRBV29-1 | CSVGGFHGYTF
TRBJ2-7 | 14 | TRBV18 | CASSAEGGSYEQYF
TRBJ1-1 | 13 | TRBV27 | CASSLRRGSEAFF
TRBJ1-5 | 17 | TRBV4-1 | CASSHPARGSSNQPQHF
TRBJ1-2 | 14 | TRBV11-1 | CASSLRRDGYGYTF
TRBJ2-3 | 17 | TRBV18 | CASSPRLRGEGTDTQYF
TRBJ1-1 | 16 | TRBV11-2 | CASSPRAGHLNTEAFF
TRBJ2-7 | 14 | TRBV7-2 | CASSWIAGAYEQYF
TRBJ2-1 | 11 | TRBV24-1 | CATGKNNEQFF
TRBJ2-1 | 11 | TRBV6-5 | CASSLHNEQFF
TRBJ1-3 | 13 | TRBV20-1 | CSAAREGGNTIYF
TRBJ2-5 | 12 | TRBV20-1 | CSALSGQETQYF
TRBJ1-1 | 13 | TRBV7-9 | CASSFDGKGGAFF
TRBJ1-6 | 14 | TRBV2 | CASSEKGRGSPLHF
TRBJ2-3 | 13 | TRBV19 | CASSLATTDTQYF
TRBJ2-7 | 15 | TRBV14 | CASRRTSGGHYEQYF
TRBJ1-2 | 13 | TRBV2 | CASSVGPGQGYTF
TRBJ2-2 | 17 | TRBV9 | CASSGGTGSPRTGELFF
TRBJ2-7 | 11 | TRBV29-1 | CSVTGGGEQYF
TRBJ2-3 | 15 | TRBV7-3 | CASSTQAGGADTQYF
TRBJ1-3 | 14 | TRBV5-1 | CASSPGRPEDTIYF